This note documents a single T cell receptor (beta chain) sequence. Its antigen remains unidentified. The source of the sample is a study of T-cell reconstitution after alpha-beta-depleted transplantation in children. Unique molecular identifiers were incorporated when the TCRbeta library was constructed. TCRdb re-analysed the PCR reads in MiXCR, keeping a single row per CDR3 protein. The data hold 350,000 to 500,000 distinct CDR3 sequences, with roughly two fifths observed a single time. The CDR3 spans 10 residues. Trimming took 3 bases from V and 10 from J, leaving 4 bases between them. Germline CDR1 and CDR2: SNHLY and FYNNEI. Broader study findings: High day-60 TCRbeta diversity in some patients came from surviving recipient T cells and thymic progenitors. One year after transplant, T-cell counts and diversity came mostly from newly produced T cells.

The chain is built from TRBV2 and TRBJ2-1; D not resolved. The clonotype originates from a girl aged 2-10 years with aplastic anemia, due to receive a stem cell transplant. This material consisted of PBMCs, taken before TCRalphabeta/CD19-depleted stem cell transplant. The CDR3, as DNA: TGTGCCAGCAGTGATAGCGAGCAGTTCTTC. This translates into CASSDSEQFF.